Each of the 12 T cell receptor beta chains below was sequenced from the same sample in a study of T-cell reconstitution after alpha-beta-depleted transplantation in children. During its preparation, the TCRbeta library received unique molecular identifiers. In TCRdb, the PCR reads were re-called with MiXCR into one record per CDR3 protein. Among about 200,000 distinct CDR3 sequences listed, approximately 6.9% were seen once. The sequencing used PBMCs, collected before TCRalphabeta/CD19-depleted stem cell transplant. The receptors were sampled from a boy younger than 10 with acute lymphoblastic leukemia, due to receive a stem cell transplant.

V usage is TRBV10-2 and J usage is TRBJ2-7; D perhaps matches TRBD1 (5 bases). CDR3 size: 14 residues. Germline V gene data show CDR1 as WSHSY and CDR2 as SAAADI. V was shortened by 7 bases and J by 3 bases, with 16 bases between the two germline ends. CDR3 nucleotide sequence: TGCGCCAGCACGCCAGGGCCTAGGTACTACGAGCAGTACTTC. It encodes CASTPGPRYYEQYF.

This clonotype was seen ten or more times. This rearrangement joins TRBV5-1 to TRBJ2-2; 15 bases map to TRBD2. Unmatched junction bases numbered 0, after V lost 3 bases and J lost 6 bases. Germline V gives CDR1 SGHRS, CDR2 YFSETQ. The CDR3 extends over 15 amino acids. This CDR3 reads CASSWTSGGAGELFF. As DNA, the CDR3 is TGCGCCAGCAGCTGGACTAGCGGGGGGGCCGGGGAGCTGTTTTTT.

V usage is TRBV5-1 and J usage is TRBJ2-1; perhaps TRBD2 as D (5 bases). V lost 0 bases, J lost 8 bases, and 15 bases lay in between. The CDR3 extends over 15 amino acids. Germline lookup yields CDR1 SGHRS and CDR2 YFSETQ. The CDR3 bases are TGCGCCAGCAGCTTGGCAGACGCATCGCGGGATGAGCAGTTCTTC. Amino acids: CASSLADASRDEQFF.

This chain connects TRBV10-2 to TRBJ2-7, with a weak D call TRBD2 (7 bases). Germline V gives CDR1 WSHSY, CDR2 SAAADI. Trimming took off 8 bases at V and 3 bases at J, with 17 bases between the two ends. The CDR3 is made up of 14 amino acids. This CDR3 reads CASRLGGGSYEQYF. In DNA, the CDR3 is TGCGCCAGCCGCCTGGGCGGGGGCAGCTACGAGCAGTACTTC.

The genes are TRBV7-9 and TRBJ1-5; no clear D gene. Germline V lookup: CDR1 SEHNR, CDR2 FQNEAQ (reference sequence). V lost 1 base, J lost 5 bases, and 9 bases lay in between. This CDR3 has 14 amino acids. The CDR3 here is CASSLEGVDQPQHF. In DNA form, the CDR3 reads TGTGCCAGCAGCTTAGAGGGTGTAGATCAGCCCCAGCATTTT.

This rearrangement joins TRBV7-6 to TRBJ2-1, with 9 bases lining up with TRBD2. Germline values: CDR1 SGHVS, CDR2 FNYEAQ. The V gene end was trimmed by 2 bases and the J gene end by 7 bases; junction bases not matched to a gene: 9. The CDR3 is 16 amino acids. The DNA for the CDR3 is TGTGCCAGCAGCTTATTCGGTGATAGCGGGAGTAATGAGCAGTTCTTC. This sequence encodes CASSLFGDSGSNEQFF.

The sample holds many counts of this clonotype. J is TRBJ1-1 and V is TRBV5-1; TRBD1 might be the D (5 bases). V was shortened by 7 bases and J by 2 bases, with 15 bases between the two germline ends. CDR3 length: 14 residues. Germline CDR1 SGHRS, CDR2 YFSETQ. CDR3 amino acids: CASYPGTGNTEAFF. The CDR3 nucleotides read TGCGCCAGCTACCCGGGGACGGGTAACACTGAAGCTTTCTTT.

In this sample, this clonotype turned up a few times. The V and J genes are TRBV30 and TRBJ2-7; D gene unclear. CDR1 and CDR2 from the germline V gene are GTSNPN and SVGIG (reference sequence). The CDR3 spans 11 residues. The V and J ends lost 2 bases and 2 bases respectively, with 4 bases between them. This chain's CDR3 is CAWSRAYEQYF. CDR3 DNA sequence: TGTGCCTGGAGTAGGGCCTACGAGCAGTACTTC. Combining the CDR3 with reference TRBV30 and TRBJ2-7 gives the whole variable domain SQTIHQWPATLVQPVGSPLSLECTVEGTSNPNLYWYRQAAGRGLQLLFYSVGIGQISSEVPQNLSASRPQDRQFILSSKKLLLSDSGFYLCAWSRAYEQYFGPGTRLTVT.

This clonotype was seen ten or more times. This chain joins TRBV29-1 and TRBJ2-7; D call uncertain. Trimming stripped 4 bases from V and 7 bases from J, with 14 bases between. The CDR3 covers 12 residues. Germline V gene sequence: CDR1 SQVTM, CDR2 ANQGSEA. In DNA form, the CDR3 reads TGCAGCGTTGGCGACCATCCGCGGGAGCAGTACTTC. Protein sequence: CSVGDHPREQYF.

The rearrangement links TRBV12-3 or TRBV12-4 to TRBJ2-1; D may correspond to TRBD1 or TRBD2 (5 bases each). The CDR3 is made up of 16 amino acids. Trimming shortened V by 7 bases and J by 9 bases, and 25 bases separated the two germline ends. The CDR3 sequence is CASTVVRVGAISEQFF. As DNA, the CDR3 is TGTGCCAGCACCGTGGTGCGGGTAGGGGCTATTAGTGAGCAGTTCTTC.

The sample holds many counts of this clonotype. The chain uses TRBV4-3 and TRBJ2-1; weak D call: TRBD2 (6 bases). The CDR3 length is 16 residues. Germline V lookup: CDR1 LGHNA, CDR2 YSLEER. V lost 5 bases to trimming and J lost 0 bases, with 14 bases between them. This CDR3 reads CASSSRDWSSYNEQFF. CDR3 bases: TGCGCCAGCAGCTCTCGGGACTGGAGCTCCTACAATGAGCAGTTCTTC.

This clonotype has just a few counts. This chain links TRBV7-2 with TRBJ2-3, with D possibly matching TRBD1 (7 bases). Trimming stripped 3 bases from V and 2 bases from J, with 12 bases between. This CDR3 is built from 15 residues. Germline CDR1 reads SGHTA; CDR2 reads FQGNSA. The CDR3 sequence: CASSFPGGLTDTQYF. The CDR3 bases are TGTGCCAGCAGCTTCCCAGGGGGGCTCACAGATACGCAGTATTTT.